The T cell receptor (beta chain) described here comes from a study of CD8 T cells in Susac syndrome. The CDR3 is 12 residues long. From germline, CDR1 is SQVTM and CDR2 ANQGSEA. The RNA input was roughly 0.45 to 1 ug, and it was reverse transcribed with random hexamers. Amplification of the TCR beta CDR3 was carried out by immunoSEQ multiplex PCR, which spanned a total of 54 Vbeta and 13 Jbeta segments. TCRdb used MiXCR to reprocess the immunoSEQ multiplex PCR reads, holding one entry per CDR3 protein. The sample includes about 200,000 distinct CDR3 sequences, approximately 95% seen only once; the top ten take 0.1%.

The gene calls are TRBV29-1 and TRBJ2-5; no clear D. Input material: CD4+ T cells from PBMCs. The receptor was isolated from a human donor in good health. CDR3 residues: CNIAQPGETQYF. Here the CDR3 DNA reads TGCAACATCGCGCAACCCGGGGAGACCCAGTACTTC.